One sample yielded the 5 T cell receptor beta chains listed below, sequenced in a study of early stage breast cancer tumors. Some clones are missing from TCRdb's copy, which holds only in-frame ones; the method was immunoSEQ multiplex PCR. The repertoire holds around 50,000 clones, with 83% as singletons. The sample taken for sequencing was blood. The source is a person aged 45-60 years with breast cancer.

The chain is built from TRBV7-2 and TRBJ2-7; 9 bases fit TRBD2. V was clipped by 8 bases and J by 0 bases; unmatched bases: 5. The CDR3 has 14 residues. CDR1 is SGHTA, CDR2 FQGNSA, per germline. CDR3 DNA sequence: TGTGCCAGCGGTAGCGGGGGCTCCTCCTACGAGCAGTACTTC. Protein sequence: CASGSGGSSYEQYF.

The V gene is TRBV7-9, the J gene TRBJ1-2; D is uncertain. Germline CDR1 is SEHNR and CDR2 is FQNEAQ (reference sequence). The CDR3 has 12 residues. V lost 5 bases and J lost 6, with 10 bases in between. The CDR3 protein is CASSPPGHGYTF. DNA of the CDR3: TGTGCCAGCAGCCCCCCTGGTCATGGCTACACCTTC.

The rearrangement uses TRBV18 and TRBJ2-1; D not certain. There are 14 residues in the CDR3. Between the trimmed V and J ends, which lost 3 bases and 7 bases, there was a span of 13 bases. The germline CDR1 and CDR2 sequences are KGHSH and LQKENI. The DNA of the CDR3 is TGTGCCAGCTCACCCTGGATTGGAAATAATGAGCAGTTCTTC. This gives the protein CASSPWIGNNEQFF.

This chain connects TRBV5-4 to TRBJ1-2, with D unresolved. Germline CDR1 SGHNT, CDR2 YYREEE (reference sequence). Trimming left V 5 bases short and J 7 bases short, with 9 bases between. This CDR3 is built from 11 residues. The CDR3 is CASRGSLGYTF. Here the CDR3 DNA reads TGTGCCAGCAGGGGAAGTCTTGGCTACACCTTC.

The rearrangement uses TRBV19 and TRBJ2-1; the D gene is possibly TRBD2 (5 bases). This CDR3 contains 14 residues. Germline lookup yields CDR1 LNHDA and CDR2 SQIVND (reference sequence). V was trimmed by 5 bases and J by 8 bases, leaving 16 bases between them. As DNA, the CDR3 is TGTGCCAGTAGTCTGGCTACCGGGATCTATGAGCAGTTCTTC. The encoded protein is CASSLATGIYEQFF. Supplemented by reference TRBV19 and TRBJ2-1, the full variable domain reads DGGITQSPKYLFRKEGQNVTLSCEQNLNHDAMYWYRQDPGQGLRLIYYSQIVNDFQKGDIAEGYSVSREKKESFPLTVTSAQKNPTAFYLCASSLATGIYEQFFGPGTRLTVL.